This T cell receptor (beta chain) was obtained from a study of siplizumab effects on memory and regulatory T cells. Study-level results: Phenotypic classification as naive or memory proved unattainable for roughly 75-96% of proliferating CD4+ or CD8+ clones.

V was cut by 6 bases and J by 4 bases, with 10 bases left in between. In germline, CDR1 is KGHSH, CDR2 LQKENI. This CDR3 has 14 residues. The data were produced by immunoSEQ multiplex PCR, yet TCRdb's version contains in-frame clones alone and is incomplete. This sample yields approximately 90,000 clones, of which around 94% are seen a single time; roughly 0.29% belongs to the top ten. Points on this clone: Antigen: not known.

The rearrangement joins TRBV18 to TRBJ1-6; no clear D. The source is a human donor in good health. The sample taken for sequencing was non-Treg CD4+ T cells sorted from blood. The DNA for the CDR3 is TGTGCCAGCTCCCCGGACGTATATAATTCACCCCTCCACTTT. Its protein product is CASSPDVYNSPLHF.